Shown below are 4 T cell receptor beta chains from a single sample sequenced in a study of T cell responses to AZD1222 COVID-19 vaccine. The data were produced by immunoSEQ multiplex PCR, yet TCRdb's version contains in-frame clones alone and is incomplete. Among around 79,000 clones listed, 70% to 90% were seen once. Sample: peripheral blood, taken on day 0 of AZD1222 vaccination. Receptors originate from an adult in good health.

This clone showed up just once. This chain joins TRBV5-6 and TRBJ1-4; no reliable D call. The V gene's germline CDR1 is SGHDT and CDR2 YYEEEE. V was trimmed by 4 bases and J by 8 bases, leaving 21 bases between them. CDR3 size: 16 residues. The DNA of the CDR3 is TGTGCCAGCAGCCGCTGGGGAGGGCGTGAAGGAGAAAAACTGTTTTTT. It yields the protein CASSRWGGREGEKLFF.

This rearrangement joins TRBV6-5 to TRBJ1-2, with 8 bases matching TRBD1. Looked up from germline, CDR1 is MNHEY and CDR2 is SVGAGI. There are 14 residues in the CDR3. V trimming: 0 bases; J trimming: 3 bases; junction bases outside the gene matches: 0. The CDR3 DNA sequence: TGTGCCAGCAGTTACTCGGACAGGGACTATGGCTACACCTTC. Translating gives CASSYSDRDYGYTF.

The chain uses TRBV6-4 and TRBJ2-3; no clear D. The V gene lost 6 bases and the J gene lost 0 bases, with 13 bases spanning the gap. The CDR3 has 15 residues. The V gene's germline CDR1 is MRHNA and CDR2 SNTAGT. Here the CDR3 DNA reads TGTGCCAGCAGGGAATCCGCTGCTAGCACAGATACGCAGTATTTT. Translating gives CASRESAASTDTQYF.

V is TRBV27 and J is TRBJ1-4; D gene unclear. Germline V gene sequence: CDR1 MNHEY, CDR2 SMNVEV (reference sequence). V was pared by 3 bases and J by 4 bases, with 12 bases between. The CDR3 runs to 15 residues. CDR3 in DNA: TGTGCCAGCAGTTTGGCCGGAGCGAATAATGAAAAACTGTTTTTT. Residues: CASSLAGANNEKLFF. Filled out from reference TRBV27 and TRBJ1-4, the complete variable domain reads EAQVTQNPRYLITVTGKKLTVTCSQNMNHEYMSWYRQDPGLGLRQIYYSMNVEVTDKGDVPEGYKVSRKEKRNFPLILESPSPNQTSLYFCASSLAGANNEKLFFGSGTQLSVL.